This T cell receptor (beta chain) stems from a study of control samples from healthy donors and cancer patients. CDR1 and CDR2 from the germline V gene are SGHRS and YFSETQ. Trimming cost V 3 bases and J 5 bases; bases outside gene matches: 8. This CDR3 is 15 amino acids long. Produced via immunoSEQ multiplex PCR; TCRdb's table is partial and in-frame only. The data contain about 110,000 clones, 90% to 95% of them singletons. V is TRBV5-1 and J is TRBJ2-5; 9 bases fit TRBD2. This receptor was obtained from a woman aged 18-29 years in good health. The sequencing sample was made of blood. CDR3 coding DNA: TGCGCCAGCAGCTCCTTAGCGGGGGACTTGGAGACCCAGTACTTC. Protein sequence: CASSSLAGDLETQYF. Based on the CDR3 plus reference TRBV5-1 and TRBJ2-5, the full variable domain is KAGVTQTPRYLIKTRGQQVTLSCSPISGHRSVSWYQQTPGQGLQFLFEYFSETQRNKGNFPGRFSGRQFSNSRSEMNVSTLELGDSALYLCASSSLAGDLETQYFGPGTRLLVL.